The 2 T cell receptor beta chains below all came from one sample that was sequenced in a study of blood T cell repertoires in COVID-19. Profiling relied on immunoSEQ multiplex PCR, and the TCRdb table lists in-frame clones only, not all of them. The sample consists of a few hundred thousand clones, 80% to 85% of them appearing once. Material: PBMCs or T cells enriched from blood (not recorded which). The receptor source for this set is a woman aged 45-65 years who had recovered from COVID-19.

This clone was observed a handful of times. The chain joins TRBV7-2 to TRBJ1-2, with a weak D call TRBD1 (6 bases). CDR1 is SGHTA and CDR2 is FQGNSA in the germline V gene. The CDR3 totals 15 residues. V shed 3 bases and J shed 3 bases, with 14 bases lying between them. CDR3 nucleotide sequence: TGTGCCAGCAGCTTTTCTGGGGGGGCGCACTATGGCTACACCTTC. It is translated as CASSFSGGAHYGYTF. Using reference TRBV7-2 and TRBJ1-2 for the parts outside the CDR3, the full variable domain is GAGVSQSPSNKVTEKGKDVELRCDPISGHTALYWYRQSLGQGLEFLIYFQGNSAPDKSGLPSDRFSAERTGGSVSTLTIQRTQQEDSAVYLCASSFSGGAHYGYTFGSGTRLTVV.

This clone was detected a few times. The gene calls are TRBV6-6 and TRBJ1-5, with D possibly TRBD1 on 5 matching bases. Trimming shortened V by 6 bases and J by 4 bases, and 13 bases separated the two germline ends. This CDR3 has 14 amino acids. Germline lookup yields CDR1 MNHNY and CDR2 SVGAGI (reference sequence). This CDR3 reads CASSNRQTNQPQHF. CDR3 sequence (DNA): TGTGCCAGCAGCAACCGACAGACTAATCAGCCCCAGCATTTT.